The 25 T cell receptor beta chains listed next were all sequenced from one sample in a study of tumor and adjacent non-tumor tissue in lung cancer. The library came from three nested PCR rounds adapted from ARM-PCR protocols. TCRdb reprocessed the multiplex PCR reads via MiXCR and lists one record per CDR3 protein. Of under 95,000 distinct CDR3 sequences listed, about three fifths are singletons. No cell sorting was done before RNA was extracted from the tissue. The sample consisted of lung tumor tissue. The receptors shown here come from an older man with non-small cell lung cancer.

This clonotype was seen at least ten times. The chain is built from TRBV28 and TRBJ2-7; D gene ambiguous. V was shortened by 7 bases and J by 6 bases, with 10 bases between the two germline ends. The CDR3 is 11 residues long. Germline V gene data show CDR1 as MDHEN and CDR2 as SYDVKM. The CDR3 sequence is CASNRVGEQYF. DNA for the CDR3: TGTGCCAGCAACCGGGTAGGCGAGCAGTACTTC. Full variable domain (missing parts from reference TRBV28 and TRBJ2-7): DVKVTQSSRYLVKRTGEKVFLECVQDMDHENMFWYRQDPGLGLRLIYFSYDVKMKEKGDIPEGYSVSREKKERFSLILESASTNQTSMYLCASNRVGEQYFGPGTRLTVT.

The gene calls are TRBV5-1 and TRBJ1-2; TRBD1 is a possible D gene (5 bases). Germline loops: CDR1 SGHRS, CDR2 YFSETQ. Trimming shortened V by 0 bases and J by 2 bases, and 8 bases separated the two germline ends. The CDR3 consists of 14 residues. The CDR3 spells CASSLETANYGYTF. CDR3 nucleotide sequence: TGCGCCAGCAGCTTGGAGACAGCAAACTATGGCTACACCTTC.

This clonotype occurred a few times. The rearrangement uses TRBV28 and TRBJ2-7; D is unresolved. CDR3 length equals 10 residues. CDR1 MDHEN and CDR2 SYDVKM come from the germline V gene. With 8 bases removed from V and 4 bases from J, the gap between germline ends came to 6 bases. The CDR3 DNA reads TGTGCCAGCCGGGCTTACGAGCAGTACTTC. It codes for CASRAYEQYF.

This clonotype was detected only a few times. This chain connects TRBV5-1 to TRBJ2-7, with 9 bases that match TRBD1. The V gene's germline CDR1 is SGHRS and CDR2 YFSETQ. Trimming removed 4 bases from V and 2 bases from J; junction bases left unmatched: 13. The CDR3 runs 17 residues. In nucleotides, the CDR3 is TGCGCCAGCAGCCAAACCTCCGGGACAGGGTTCCCCTACGAGCAGTACTTC. Protein sequence: CASSQTSGTGFPYEQYF.

Points on this clonotype: Possible read error: a much larger clone is one base away. The chain joins TRBV5-1 to TRBJ1-6, with TRBD1 matching 8 bases. The germline gives CDR1 SGHRS, CDR2 YFSETQ. The CDR3 contains 14 residues. The CDR3 nucleotides are TGCGACAGCAGCTTGTCAGGGGGCAATTCACCCCTCCACTTT. Its translation is CDSSLSGGNSPLHF. The variable domain in full, completed from reference TRBV5-1 and TRBJ1-6, reads KAGVTQTPRYLIKTRGQQVTLSCSPISGHRSVSWYQQTPGQGLQFLFEYFSETQRNKGNFPGRFSGRQFSNSRSEMNVSTLELGDSALYLCDSSLSGGNSPLHFGNGTRLTVT.

This clonotype was counted at least ten times. The V call is TRBV5-4, the J call TRBJ2-7, with D perhaps matching TRBD1 (5 bases). Germline V gene sequence: CDR1 SGHNT, CDR2 YYREEE (reference sequence). The length of the CDR3 is 13 residues. Deletions cut 5 bases from V and 2 bases from J, with 11 bases between. The CDR3 DNA reads TGTGCCAGCAGTTCTCGACAGCCCTACGAGCAGTACTTC. This encodes CASSSRQPYEQYF.

Details on this clonotype: Compared with germline, one end of the junction differs, possibly owing to a read error. The V gene is TRBV5-4, the J gene TRBJ2-1; 7 bases map to TRBD2. The germline CDR1 and CDR2 sequences are SGHNT and YYREEE (reference sequence). This CDR3 region has 14 residues. The CDR3 DNA follows: TGTGCCAGCAGCTGTGGGGGGGTCGGCAATGGGCAGTTCTTC. Translated: CASSCGGVGNGQFF. Combining the CDR3 with reference TRBV5-4 and TRBJ2-1 gives the whole variable domain ETGVTQSPTHLIKTRGQQVTLRCSSQSGHNTVSWYQQALGQGPQFIFQYYREEENGRGNFPPRFSGLQFPNYSSELNVNALELDDSALYLCASSCGGVGNGQFFGPGTRLTVL.

Worth noting for this clonotype: One junction end does not reproduce the germline sequence, and a read error may be involved. J is TRBJ1-2 and V is TRBV29-1; D remains ambiguous. This CDR3 region has 12 residues. Germline V lookup: CDR1 SQVTM, CDR2 ANQGSEA. The CDR3 sequence: CNVEDLRYGYTF. CDR3 nucleotide sequence: TGCAACGTTGAAGATTTGCGGTACGGCTACACCTTC.

With respect to this clonotype: An end of the junction differs from the germline gene, which may be a read error. J is TRBJ2-6 and V is TRBV29-1; possibly TRBD2 for D (6 bases). CDR3 length: 15 amino acids. The germline gives CDR1 SQVTM, CDR2 ANQGSEA. The CDR3 loop is CSVDRGDSGANVMTF. In nucleotides, the CDR3 is TGCAGCGTTGATAGAGGGGACTCTGGGGCCAACGTCATGACTTTC. Variable domain in full (rest from reference TRBV29-1 and TRBJ2-6): SAVISQKPSRDICQRGTSLTIQCQVDSQVTMMFWYRQQPGQSLTLIATANQGSEATYESGFVIDKFPISRPNLTFSTLTVSNMSPEDSSIYLCSVDRGDSGANVMTFGAGSRLTVL.

This clonotype was detected ten times or more. The J gene is TRBJ2-5, the V gene TRBV7-8; D may be TRBD1 or TRBD2 (6 bases each). Germline V lookup: CDR1 SGHVS, CDR2 FQNEAQ. This CDR3 has 17 amino acids. Between the trimmed V and J ends, which lost 5 bases and 1 base, there was a span of 20 bases. The CDR3, as DNA: TGTGCCAGCAGCCAAGTGGGGGAGAGGGGGGTCCAAGAGACCCAGTACTTC. This sequence encodes CASSQVGERGVQETQYF. The full variable domain, completed using reference TRBV7-8 and TRBJ2-5, is GAGVSQSPRYKVAKRGQDVALRCDPISGHVSLFWYQQALGQGPEFLTYFQNEAQLDKSGLPSDRFFAERPEGSVSTLKIQRTQQEDSAVYLCASSQVGERGVQETQYFGPGTRLLVL.

As to this clonotype: A read error may produce the germline difference seen at one junction end. The chain uses TRBV7-9 and TRBJ2-2; D ambiguous. CDR1 SEHNR and CDR2 FQNEAQ come from the germline V gene (reference sequence). The CDR3 is 14 residues long. The CDR3 region has the DNA TGTACCAGCAGCATACTTAAAAACACCGGGGAGCTGTTTTTT. Protein sequence: CTSSILKNTGELFF.

This clonotype showed up many times. The chain recombines TRBV5-1 with TRBJ1-5, with D perhaps TRBD1 (5 bases). Trimming removed 4 bases from V and 3 bases from J, with 8 bases in between. From germline, CDR1 is SGHRS and CDR2 YFSETQ. The CDR3 contains 13 residues. Here the CDR3 reads CASSTGPNQPQHF. CDR3 nucleotide sequence: TGCGCCAGCAGCACGGGACCCAATCAGCCCCAGCATTTT. The variable domain in full, with the rest retrieved from reference TRBV5-1 and TRBJ1-5, is KAGVTQTPRYLIKTRGQQVTLSCSPISGHRSVSWYQQTPGQGLQFLFEYFSETQRNKGNFPGRFSGRQFSNSRSEMNVSTLELGDSALYLCASSTGPNQPQHFGDGTRLSIL.

Details on this clonotype: Since a much larger clone is just one base distant, this may be a read error. The chain is built from TRBV20-1 and TRBJ2-7; 9 bases line up with TRBD2. In germline, CDR1 is DFQATT, CDR2 SNEGSKA (reference sequence). This CDR3 comprises 15 residues. The CDR3 DNA sequence: TGCAATGCGGAGGGGCACGGGCGGGAGGGCCGAGGGCAGTACTTC. The encoded protein is CNAEGHGREGRGQYF.

This clonotype was counted many times. The gene calls are TRBV6-1 and TRBJ1-5; 7 bases match TRBD1. This CDR3 spans 13 amino acids. Germline-derived CDR1 and CDR2 are MNHNS and SASEGT. J lost 4 bases, V lost 4 bases, and 1 base had no gene match. CDR3 sequence (DNA): TGTGCCAGCAGTGTGGGACAGAATCAGCCCCAGCATTTT. As protein: CASSVGQNQPQHF.

Regarding this clonotype: This may arise from a read error, as a much more abundant clone is one base away. The rearrangement links TRBV6-1 to TRBJ2-5; a possible D gene is TRBD2 (5 bases). There are 13 residues in the CDR3. V lost 4 bases and J lost 6, with 12 bases in between. Germline V gene data show CDR1 as MNHNS and CDR2 as SASEGT. CDR3 bases: TGTGCCAGCAGTGCCGACTACCCAAAGACCCAGTACTTC. Amino acids: CASSADYPKTQYF.

A word on this clonotype: Sequence at one end of the junction differs from germline and may be a read error. This chain connects TRBV6-1 to TRBJ2-7; perhaps TRBD1 as D (5 bases). Germline CDR1 MNHNS, CDR2 SASEGT. The CDR3 is made up of 14 amino acids. In DNA form, the CDR3 reads TGTGCCAGCAGATGCCCTCCCAGGGTCTACGGGCAGTACTTC. Translating it yields CASRCPPRVYGQYF.

Points on this clonotype: A much larger clone differs from this one at a single base, so this may be a read error. The rearrangement joins TRBV28 to TRBJ2-7, with a tentative D call TRBD2 (7 bases). The CDR3 consists of 15 residues. Germline CDR1 is MDHEN and CDR2 is SYDVKM. Trimming took off 8 bases at V and 1 base at J, with 18 bases between the two ends. CDR3 bases: TGTGCCAGCGGCTCCCGAGGGGGAGGGTCCTACGAGCAGTACTTC. This codes for CASGSRGGGSYEQYF. Full variable domain (rest looked up from reference TRBV28 and TRBJ2-7): DVKVTQSSRYLVKRTGEKVFLECVQDMDHENMFWYRQDPGLGLRLIYFSYDVKMKEKGDIPEGYSVSREKKERFSLILESASTNQTSMYLCASGSRGGGSYEQYFGPGTRLTVT.

The sample holds one count of this clonotype. The chain recombines TRBV18 with TRBJ2-3; D gene unclear. The CDR3 contains 16 residues. V dropped 1 base and J dropped 4 bases, with 15 bases sitting between them. Germline values: CDR1 KGHSH, CDR2 LQKENI. The chain's CDR3 is CASSPQSPVRADTQYF. CDR3 nucleotides: TGTGCCAGCTCACCACAGTCTCCGGTTAGGGCAGATACGCAGTATTTT.

V usage is TRBV7-2 and J usage is TRBJ2-1; possible D gene TRBD2, 6 bases. The CDR3 totals 15 residues. The V end was cut by 6 bases, the J end by 0 bases, with 12 bases between. In germline, CDR1 is SGHTA, CDR2 FQGNSA. The CDR3, as DNA: TGTGCCAGCAGTCCTTTCGGGAGCTCCTACAATGAGCAGTTCTTC. Encoded protein: CASSPFGSSYNEQFF.

About this clonotype itself: One end of the junction does not line up with germline, which may come from a read error. This chain connects TRBV11-2 to TRBJ2-7, with 7 bases that match TRBD1. Germline CDR1 is SGHAT and CDR2 is FQNNGV. The CDR3 covers 15 residues. In nucleotides, the CDR3 is TGTGCCAGCAACTTAGATGCAGGGGGAAGGTACGGGCAGTACTTC. Encoded protein: CASNLDAGGRYGQYF.

Concerning this clonotype itself: This may arise from a read error, as a much more abundant clone is one base away. The gene calls are TRBV5-4 and TRBJ1-1, with unresolved D. The germline gives CDR1 SGHNT, CDR2 YYREEE (reference sequence). This CDR3 spans 16 amino acids. Trimming removed 4 bases at V and 5 bases at J, with 21 bases between. CDR3 residues: CASSQDLLEPRTEAFF. In nucleotides, the CDR3 is TGTGCCAGCAGCCAAGACCTCTTAGAACCGAGGACTGAAGCTTTCTTT. Full variable domain (outside the CDR3, taken from reference TRBV5-4 and TRBJ1-1): ETGVTQSPTHLIKTRGQQVTLRCSSQSGHNTVSWYQQALGQGPQFIFQYYREEENGRGNFPPRFSGLQFPNYSSELNVNALELDDSALYLCASSQDLLEPRTEAFFGQGTRLTVV.

The rearrangement joins TRBV11-2 to TRBJ2-2; possibly TRBD2 for D (6 bases). Germline V gene sequence: CDR1 SGHAT, CDR2 FQNNGV. This CDR3 is 14 amino acids long. Trimming took 1 base from V and 13 from J, leaving 16 bases between them. CDR3 in DNA: TGTGCCAGCAGCTTAGGCGGGAACAACGAGGGGCTGTTTTTT. It translates to CASSLGGNNEGLFF. Variable domain in full (rest from reference TRBV11-2 and TRBJ2-2): EAGVAQSPRYKIIEKRQSVAFWCNPISGHATLYWYQQILGQGPKLLIQFQNNGVVDDSQLPKDRFSAERLKGVDSTLKIQPAKLEDSAVYLCASSLGGNNEGLFFGEGSRLTVL.

The V call is TRBV4-2, the J call TRBJ2-7, with D possibly TRBD2 on 5 matching bases. CDR1 and CDR2 (germline): LGHNA, YNFKEQ. V was trimmed by 8 bases and J by 1 base, leaving 21 bases between them. The CDR3 extends over 16 amino acids. The chain's CDR3 is CASCPRTGRRSYEQYF. CDR3 nucleotide sequence: TGTGCCAGCTGCCCACGGACGGGGAGACGGTCCTACGAGCAGTACTTC.

Concerning this clonotype: At one of its ends the junction is not consistent with the germline gene, which may arise from a read error. The V and J genes are TRBV2 and TRBJ2-1, with 7 positions matching TRBD1. The CDR3 length is 12 residues. Germline V CDR1 and CDR2: SNHLY, FYNNEI. The CDR3 sequence is CASSSNRGSVFF. In DNA form, the CDR3 reads TGCGCCAGCAGTTCTAACAGGGGCTCTGTGTTCTTC.

Comment on this clonotype: The junction and the germline gene differ at one end; a read error may be behind it. The CDR3 loop is CATRASTGMGLVNKQFF. The CDR3 DNA follows: TGTGCCACCCGTGCCAGCACAGGGATGGGGTTGGTCAATAAGCAGTTCTTC. The rearrangement links TRBV28 to TRBJ2-1, with D tentatively TRBD1 (6 bases). The CDR3 is 17 amino acids. In germline, CDR1 is MDHEN, CDR2 SYDVKM.